This T cell receptor (beta chain) was sequenced during a study of cytomegalovirus exposure and HLA in healthy donors (dated by TCRdb to about 2017). Looking at the study overall: According to an earlier analysis of 587 of the donors, about 180 million T cells yielded roughly 110 million unique TCR beta sequences and 276 Gb of sequence data. High-throughput TCR immunosequencing, statistical association of individual TCRs with disease status, and machine learning were combined to predict cytomegalovirus infection status. In addition to the first cohort of 666 subjects, a separate validation cohort of 100 to 150 different subjects was used. Among some 410 genotyped donors of the cohort, an average of about 240,000 unique TCR beta nucleotide sequences were sequenced per donor, roughly a sixth of them non-productive. Every discovery cohort repertoire had been produced on one sequencing platform. The study was designed to test whether signatures of past pathogen exposure could be identified by cataloging public T cell receptors. Typing coverage differed by locus: A, B, C, DRB1 and DQB1 were typed in about 629-640 donors, DQA1 in 522, DPA1 in around 610, and DPB1 in approximately 450. Approximately 310 gigabases of sequencing data and around 80 million unique TCR sequences made up an early release that covered over 550 HLA-typed donors. A handful of DR-DQ haplotypes were treated as single units for association and clustering because of strong linkage in the cohort. A later analysis re-examined previously published TCR beta repertoires from more than 600 donors and added high-resolution HLA genotyping to investigate patterns of TCR occurrence. Using immunosequencing, the study profiled T cell repertoires from 550 to 750 subjects and related those repertoires to cytomegalovirus serostatus. An earlier analysis of around 640 of the donors used high-throughput TCR beta sequencing to judge whether each TCR beta V gene segment behaved as functional or pseudogenic. In the later analysis, no new phenotypic data were used to find candidate immune exposures; instead, reliance was placed on TCR beta sequences and their occurrence across donors. A later genetic analysis used genome-wide SNP genotypes for about 60% of the roughly 670 donors, treating that subset as a discovery cohort. Donor age, sex, ethnicity and CMV serostatus were collected together with the repertoire data. Both class I and class II loci were covered by HLA typing, at four-digit resolution. Among the approximately 400 genotyped donors, around 81% belonged to the genetic ancestry cluster associated with self-reported Caucasian donors.

Concerning this clone itself: The target of this receptor is not known. Per-nucleotide qualities are absent, and no much larger clonotype sits a single base away.

The cohort was made up of 650 to 700 healthy bone marrow donors. At the time of sampling, all cohort members were nominally healthy, though unrecorded immune exposures were likely present. The donor tested CMV seronegative, placing the donor among the 350 to 400 seronegative members of the cohort. Every donor gave a peripheral blood sample, and the peripheral blood mononuclear cells from that sample were used for TCR beta sequencing. Genomic DNA was extracted from the blood cell samples with the Qiagen DNeasy Blood Extraction Kit. The germline V gene (reference sequence) sets CDR1 to LNHDA and CDR2 to SQIVND. The V and J ends are trimmed by 7 bases and 12 bases, leaving 22 bases between them. From the cysteine up to the phenylalanine, the CDR3 has a length of 14 residues. Kept here is only the CDR3 DNA, which spans 42 bases and is read in frame from base 1. Libraries were made using the immunoSEQ multiplex PCR assay. For the multiplex PCR, a mixture combining 60 forward primers for TCR Vbeta segments and 13 reverse primers for TCR Jbeta segments was used. A multiplex PCR assay on genomic DNA amplified the CDR3 region of rearranged TCR beta genes. The Illumina HiSeq System was used to sequence the amplified TCR beta libraries as 87-base-pair reads. The source study handled its data this way. A later analysis counted tens of millions of unique TCR beta chains across the roughly 700 repertoires, and some 11 million of these chains were shared by at least two donors. Raw reads were error-corrected and collapsed into unique sequences with a nearest-neighbor algorithm that merged closely related sequences to remove PCR and sequencing errors. To assign V, D and J gene segments, CDR3 sequences were aligned to IMGT reference sequences. For a sequence to be retained, a match of at least six nucleotides was required to both a V gene segment and a J gene segment. Rearrangements were called productive when the CDR3 lacked stop codons and stayed in frame with V and J; all others were non-productive. CDR3 was defined by IMGT convention, running from the second conserved V-encoded cysteine to the conserved J-encoded phenylalanine. Sequences without an unambiguous match to a single V gene segment were excluded from the earlier analysis of 450 to 750 of the donors. An earlier analysis of a few hundred of the donors called V segments functional above 56.7% productive rearrangements and segregating when the between-donor standard deviation exceeded 5%. A statistical classification framework was built for diagnosing cytomegalovirus status from the catalog of TCR beta chain sequences. A later analysis assigned V and J genes by comparing TCR nucleotide sequences with IMGT/GENE-DB human TR gene sequences. Using the TCRdist pipeline, a later analysis assigned CDR3 sequences along with most-parsimonious VDJ recombination scenarios. In a later analysis, each TCR beta chain was defined by its CDR3 amino acid sequence together with its V-gene family, and reads lacking a unique V-gene family were excluded. In a later analysis, around 650 highly shared, low-generation-probability nucleotide sequences were removed to address suspected cross-contamination and a sequencing artifact. For each public chain, a later analysis derived a clonal expansion index from normalized ranks of inferred template counts within each repertoire. In a later analysis, generation probabilities were computed with a VDJ recombination model fitted to out-of-frame rearrangements, and the resulting probabilities were checked against IGoR. A later analysis scored TCR-TCR, TCR-HLA and TCR-CMV co-occurrence with hypergeometric tests, applying a repertoire-size bias correction to TCR pairs. To estimate false discovery rates, a later analysis permuted the HLA or CMV assignments 20 times. In a later analysis, co-occurring TCRs were grouped using DBSCAN, and TCRdist sequence similarity was added for clustering within HLA-allele-positive subsets. Repertoires with fewer than 30,000 or more than 120,000 public chains were left out of co-occurrence clustering, as were five repertoires with anomalous nucleotide sharing. Sourced from immuneACCESS, this table was stored by TCRdb with only in-frame sequences that have V and J called. A share of the clones is absent; for the studies checked, an unresolved V gene accounts for under half, and the remainder has no known explanation. From that table come the V and J calls and clone size; the DNA was used to work out D and trimming. This sample holds about 200,000 clones; about three quarters were observed only once. The ten largest clonotypes hold around 0.99% of the sample.

On the study overall, not on this receptor specifically: A further reported finding was that TCR beta sequences accurately predicted the HLA-A and HLA-B alleles for most subjects in the first cohort. The classifier was reported to diagnose cytomegalovirus status with high specificity and sensitivity in both the original and validation cohorts. Some IMGT-functional V segments, including TRBV6-2 and TRBV6-3, could not be told apart with the 87-base-pair reads, so those segments were excluded. An earlier analysis of approximately 570 of the donors showed that most TCR beta V segments appeared in productive rearrangements either about 87% or about 30% of the time, which broadly matched IMGT annotations. The cohort was sequenced for TCR beta chains only, and without alpha or paired-chain data the features that could be detected were limited. According to a later analysis, most CMV-associated TCR beta chains appeared to be HLA-restricted, and the HLA associations seemed to be driven largely by CMV exposure. Roughly uniform sequencing depth across donors was assumed in presence/absence analyses, although this assumption may not hold. A later analysis reported that several top co-occurrence clusters appeared linked to parvovirus B19, influenza, CMV and Epstein-Barr virus. Specific HLA alleles were associated with 18,000 or so TCR beta sequences at a false discovery rate of 0.05 in a later analysis. When HLA alleles, especially DR and DQ, strongly co-occurred, attributing TCR associations to individual alleles was difficult. Across donors, most TCR sequences were observed very rarely, whereas some public TCRs were present in many individuals. In a later analysis, the rate of TCR association differed among HLA loci, with DRB1 alleles having the most associated TCRs and HLA-C alleles having the fewest. It was suggested by the authors that the approach could potentially be generalized to other disease states and immunological phenotypes. The study listed 170 or so TCR beta chains as associated with cytomegalovirus. A few of the identified cytomegalovirus-associated TCR beta chains were confirmed in vitro to be specific for cytomegalovirus antigens. A group of highly shared sequence variants was considered likely to be a technical artifact of the sequencing pipeline. Because some donors lacked HLA typing at each locus, the association tests relied only on the typed subset. Compared with equally common non-associated chains, HLA-associated TCR beta chains in a later analysis were more clonally expanded and had lower generation probabilities. Correlated functional status among segregating V segments might be attributable to linkage disequilibrium, but an unknown experimental factor could not be ruled out. V-gene and J-gene trimming of TCR beta chains was associated with a missense DCLRE1C variant in a later genetic analysis, and the association was replicated in an independent cohort. CMV serostatus was the only immune exposure information available for the cohort. A later genetic analysis reported fewer N-insertions in productive TCRs among donors in an Asian-associated ancestry cluster than the approximately 700-donor mean. Because counts were too low, roughly 17 rarely observed V segments, including chromosome 9 orphons, were left out of the earlier analysis of 587 of the donors.

Sequences were obtained from PBMCs. The receptor comes from a middle-aged woman in good health and CMV-seronegative. The V and J genes are TRBV19 and TRBJ2-4; the D segment could be TRBD1, given 6 matching bases. This receptor carries the CDR3 CASTEARGEGYQYF. The nucleotide sequence is TGTGCCAGTACCGAAGCCAGGGGCGAGGGTTATCAGTACTTC.